The clone carrying this T cell receptor (beta chain) is a singleton in its sample. This sample stems from a study of blood T cell repertoires in COVID-19. Produced via immunoSEQ multiplex PCR; TCRdb's table is partial and in-frame only. The table records approximately 400,000 clones, 70% to 90% of them present only once. V lost 5 bases, J lost 7 bases, and 12 bases lay in between. Germline CDR1 and CDR2: SGDLS and YYNGEE. The length of the CDR3 is 13 residues. The material sequenced was PBMCs or T cells enriched from blood (not recorded which). The clonotype originates from a woman younger than 35 who had recovered from COVID-19. The chain has TRBV9 and TRBJ1-4; D is possibly TRBD1 (6 bases). The CDR3 nucleotides are TGTGCCAGCAGTACAGGGACAATTGAAAAACTGTTTTTT. Protein product: CASSTGTIEKLFF.